Below, 11 T cell receptor beta chains from the same sample are listed, as sequenced in a study of T cell responses to AZD1222 COVID-19 vaccine. The data were produced by immunoSEQ multiplex PCR, yet TCRdb's version contains in-frame clones alone and is incomplete. The sample holds approximately 130,000 clones, about 93% seen once. This specimen was peripheral blood, taken on day 0 of AZD1222 vaccination. These receptors came from an adult in good health.

V is TRBV28 and J is TRBJ1-1, with TRBD1 matching over 10 bases. Germline V CDR1 and CDR2: MDHEN, SYDVKM. Germline trimming cut 6 bases from V and 3 bases from J; bases unmatched to any gene: 13. This CDR3 comprises 17 residues. The CDR3 region has the DNA TGTGCCAGCAGCCGGATGCGGGACAGGGGCTTTTACACTGAAGCTTTCTTT. It yields the protein CASSRMRDRGFYTEAFF.

This chain uses TRBV27 with TRBJ2-7, with a weak D call TRBD2 (6 bases). V lost 3 bases and J 7 bases, leaving 7 bases between the germline ends. This CDR3 region has 11 residues. Germline CDR1 and CDR2: MNHEY and SMNVEV (reference sequence). CDR3 region: CASSFRGEQYF. The CDR3 DNA follows: TGTGCCAGCAGTTTTCGGGGGGAGCAGTACTTC.

This clone has a single count. The chain joins TRBV6-4 to TRBJ2-7; 9 bases align to TRBD2. The V segment lost 11 bases and the J segment 4 bases; nucleotides outside the gene matches: 9. Germline V gene data show CDR1 as MRHNA and CDR2 as SNTAGT. The CDR3 is 13 residues long. The CDR3 bases are TGTGCCGGAATAGCGGGGGAGGATTACGAGCAGTACTTC. Amino acid sequence: CAGIAGEDYEQYF.

This sequence joins TRBV10-3 and TRBJ2-7; 15 bases map to TRBD2. The CDR3 runs 16 residues. Germline lookup yields CDR1 ENHRY and CDR2 SYGVKD. Trimming removed 11 bases from V and 4 bases from J; junction bases left unmatched: 12. The CDR3 loop reads CAVSGLAGGPMYEQYF. As DNA, the CDR3 is TGTGCCGTCTCGGGACTAGCGGGGGGTCCAATGTACGAGCAGTACTTC.

The chain couples TRBV5-1 to TRBJ2-7; D unresolved. The CDR3 consists of 13 residues. Germline V CDR1 and CDR2: SGHRS, YFSETQ. V was clipped by 2 bases and J by 6 bases, with 12 bases between them. The CDR3 coding sequence is TGCGCCAGCAGCTTCCGGGCAGACTCCGAGCAGTACTTC. It yields the protein CASSFRADSEQYF.

The genes are TRBV12-3 or TRBV12-4 and TRBJ2-7; perhaps D is TRBD1 or TRBD2 (5 bases each). The CDR3 length is 13 residues. V was pared by 5 bases and J by 5 bases, with 13 bases between. This chain's CDR3 is CASSLGRGNEQYF. The CDR3 nucleotides are TGTGCCAGCAGTCTCGGACGGGGCAACGAGCAGTACTTC.

The V gene is TRBV6-1, the J gene TRBJ2-1; no clear D. The CDR3 is made up of 13 amino acids. V lost 1 base, J lost 7 bases, and 8 bases lay in between. CDR1 and CDR2 from the germline V gene are MNHNS and SASEGT. In nucleotides, the CDR3 is TGTGCCAGCAGTGAAGGTTGGGGTAATGAGCAGTTCTTC. Protein: CASSEGWGNEQFF.

The chain is built from TRBV27 and TRBJ2-5, with D possibly being TRBD2 (5 bases). The CDR3 spans 11 residues. Germline CDR1 is MNHEY and CDR2 is SMNVEV (reference sequence). Trimming removed 8 bases at V and 5 bases at J, with 9 bases between. This chain's CDR3 is CASGRGETQYF. In DNA form, the CDR3 reads TGTGCCAGCGGGAGAGGGGAGACCCAGTACTTC.

The table lists this clone with a few counts. This rearrangement joins TRBV14 to TRBJ2-5, with TRBD2 identical over 7 bases. Looked up from germline, CDR1 is SGHDN and CDR2 is FVKESK. The CDR3 consists of 14 residues. The J segment lost 2 bases and the V segment lost 5 bases, leaving 5 bases of the junction unmatched. The CDR3 DNA reads as TGTGCCAGCAGCGGCGGGGGACCGCAAGAGACCCAGTACTTC. Translated, it gives CASSGGGPQETQYF.

The CDR3 loop reads CAIGSTSLFTEAFF. The CDR3 DNA reads as TGTGCCATCGGTAGCACTTCTCTATTTACCGAAGCTTTCTTT. This chain links TRBV10-3 with TRBJ1-1; D gene ambiguous. Germline V gene data show CDR1 as ENHRY and CDR2 as SYGVKD. Trimming took off 8 bases at V and 8 bases at J, with 21 bases between the two ends. This CDR3 comprises 14 residues.

This clone appeared a single time. The chain has TRBV5-1 and TRBJ1-2, with a weak D call TRBD1 (5 bases). There are 14 residues in the CDR3. Deletions cut 2 bases from V and 0 bases from J, with 8 bases between. Germline CDR1 reads SGHRS; CDR2 reads YFSETQ. The chain's CDR3 is CASSFGHPNYGYTF. In nucleotides, the CDR3 is TGCGCCAGCAGCTTCGGACACCCTAACTATGGCTACACCTTC.